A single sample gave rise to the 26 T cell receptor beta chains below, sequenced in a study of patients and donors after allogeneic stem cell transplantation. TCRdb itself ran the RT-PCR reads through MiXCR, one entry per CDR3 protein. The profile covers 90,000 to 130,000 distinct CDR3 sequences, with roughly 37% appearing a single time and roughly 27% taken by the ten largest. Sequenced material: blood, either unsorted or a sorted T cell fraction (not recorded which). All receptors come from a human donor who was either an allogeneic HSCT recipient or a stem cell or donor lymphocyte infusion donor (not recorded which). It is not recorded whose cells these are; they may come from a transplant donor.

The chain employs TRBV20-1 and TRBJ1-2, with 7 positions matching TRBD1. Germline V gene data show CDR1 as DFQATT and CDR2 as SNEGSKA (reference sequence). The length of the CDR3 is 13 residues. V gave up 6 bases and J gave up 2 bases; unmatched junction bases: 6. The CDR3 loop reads CSAETGWNYGYTF. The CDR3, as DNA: TGCAGTGCCGAGACAGGGTGGAACTATGGCTACACCTTC.

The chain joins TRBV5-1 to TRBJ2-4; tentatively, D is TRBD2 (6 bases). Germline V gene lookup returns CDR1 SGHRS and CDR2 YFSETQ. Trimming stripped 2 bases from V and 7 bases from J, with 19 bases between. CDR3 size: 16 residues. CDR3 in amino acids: CASSFGGEVLINIQYF. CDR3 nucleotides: TGCGCCAGCAGCTTCGGGGGAGAAGTCTTGATCAACATTCAGTACTTC.

The chain's CDR3 is CASSLTSVEETQYF. The CDR3 DNA reads as TGTGCCAGCAGCCTCACTAGCGTTGAAGAGACCCAGTACTTC. This sequence joins TRBV4-2 and TRBJ2-5; 7 bases are a match to TRBD2. The CDR3 has 14 amino acids. Germline CDR1 reads LGHNA; CDR2 reads YNFKEQ. Trimming took 4 bases from V and 3 from J; bases not matched to a gene: 5.

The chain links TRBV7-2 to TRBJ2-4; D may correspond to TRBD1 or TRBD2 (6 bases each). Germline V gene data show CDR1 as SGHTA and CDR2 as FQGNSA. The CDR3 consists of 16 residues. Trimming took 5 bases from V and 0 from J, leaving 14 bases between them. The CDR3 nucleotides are TGTGCCAGCAGCCCACAGGGAGGAACAGCCAAAAACATTCAGTACTTC. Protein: CASSPQGGTAKNIQYF.

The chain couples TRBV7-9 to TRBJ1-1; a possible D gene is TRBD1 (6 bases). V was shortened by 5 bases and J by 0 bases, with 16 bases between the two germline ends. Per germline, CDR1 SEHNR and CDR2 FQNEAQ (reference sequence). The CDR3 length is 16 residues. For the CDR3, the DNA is TGTGCCAGCAGCCCCCAGCGGACAGTCATGAACACTGAAGCTTTCTTT. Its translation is CASSPQRTVMNTEAFF.

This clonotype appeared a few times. The CDR3 protein is CASSQEVGPNTEAFF. The CDR3 nucleotides read TGCGCCAGCAGCCAAGAAGTGGGCCCGAACACTGAAGCTTTCTTT. The chain combines TRBV4-3 with TRBJ1-1; unclear D gene. This CDR3 is 15 amino acids long. Germline V gives CDR1 LGHNA, CDR2 YSLEER. The V gene lost 0 bases and the J gene lost 1 base, with 9 bases spanning the gap.

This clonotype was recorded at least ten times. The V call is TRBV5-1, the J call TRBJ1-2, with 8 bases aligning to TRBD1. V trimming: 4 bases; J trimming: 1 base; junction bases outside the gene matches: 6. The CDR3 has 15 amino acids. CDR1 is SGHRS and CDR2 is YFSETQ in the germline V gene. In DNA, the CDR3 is TGCGCCAGCAGCCCCAGGGACAGGCATAACTATGGCTACACCTTC. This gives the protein CASSPRDRHNYGYTF.

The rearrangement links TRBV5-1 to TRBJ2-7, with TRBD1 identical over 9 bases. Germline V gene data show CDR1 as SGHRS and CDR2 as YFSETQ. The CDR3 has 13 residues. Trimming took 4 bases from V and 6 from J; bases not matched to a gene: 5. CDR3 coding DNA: TGCGCCAGCAGCCGGGACAGGGCAAGCGAGCAGTACTTC. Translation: CASSRDRASEQYF.

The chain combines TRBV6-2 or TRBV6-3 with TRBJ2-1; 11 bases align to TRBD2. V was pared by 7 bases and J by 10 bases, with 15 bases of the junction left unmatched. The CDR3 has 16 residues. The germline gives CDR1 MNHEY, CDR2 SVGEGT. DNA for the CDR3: TGTGCCAGCATCCCGCATCGGACTAGCGGGTCCGGGGAGCAGTTCTTC. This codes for CASIPHRTSGSGEQFF.

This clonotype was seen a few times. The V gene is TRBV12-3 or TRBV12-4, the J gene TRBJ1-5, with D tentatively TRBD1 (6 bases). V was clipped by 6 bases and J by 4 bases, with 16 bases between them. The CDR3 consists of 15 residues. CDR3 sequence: CASSTPGVTNQPQHF. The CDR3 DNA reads TGTGCCAGCAGCACCCCAGGGGTGACGAATCAGCCCCAGCATTTT.

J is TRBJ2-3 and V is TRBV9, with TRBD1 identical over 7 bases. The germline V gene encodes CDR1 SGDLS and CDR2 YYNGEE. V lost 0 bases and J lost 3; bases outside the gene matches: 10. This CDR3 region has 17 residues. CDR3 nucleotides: TGTGCCAGCAGCGTAGTTCCCCAGGGGGTTGGGACAGATACGCAGTATTTT. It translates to CASSVVPQGVGTDTQYF.

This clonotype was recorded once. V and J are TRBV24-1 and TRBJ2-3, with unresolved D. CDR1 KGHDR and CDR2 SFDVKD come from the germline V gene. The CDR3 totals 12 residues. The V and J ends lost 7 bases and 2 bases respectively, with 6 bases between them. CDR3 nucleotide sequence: TGTGCCACCAGAGACCCCACAGATACGCAGTATTTT. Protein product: CATRDPTDTQYF.

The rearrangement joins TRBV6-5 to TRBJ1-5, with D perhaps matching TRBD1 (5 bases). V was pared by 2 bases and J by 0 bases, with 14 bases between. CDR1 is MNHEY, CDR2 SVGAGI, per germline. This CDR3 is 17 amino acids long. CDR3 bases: TGTGCCAGCAGTTACCCAAGGGGAGGTGATAGCAATCAGCCCCAGCATTTT. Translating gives CASSYPRGGDSNQPQHF.

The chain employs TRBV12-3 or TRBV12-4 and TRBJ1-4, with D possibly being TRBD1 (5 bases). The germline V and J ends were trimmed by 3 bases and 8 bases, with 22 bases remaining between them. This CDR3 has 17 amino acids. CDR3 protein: CASSLSRTGGWGEKLFF. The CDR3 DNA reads TGTGCCAGCAGTTTGAGTAGGACGGGGGGATGGGGAGAAAAACTGTTTTTT.

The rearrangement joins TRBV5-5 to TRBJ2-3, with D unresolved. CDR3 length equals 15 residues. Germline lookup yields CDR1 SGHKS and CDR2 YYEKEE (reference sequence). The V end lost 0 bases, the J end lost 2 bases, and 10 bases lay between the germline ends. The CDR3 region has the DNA TGTGCCAGCAGCTTGGTAGGGTCCCACACAGATACGCAGTATTTT. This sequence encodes CASSLVGSHTDTQYF. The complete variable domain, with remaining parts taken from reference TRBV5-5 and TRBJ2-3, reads DAGVTQSPTHLIKTRGQQVTLRCSPISGHKSVSWYQQVLGQGPQFIFQYYEKEERGRGNFPDRFSARQFPNYSSELNVNALLLGDSALYLCASSLVGSHTDTQYFGPGTRLTVL.

This CDR3 is CASSLPGIEETQYF. CDR3 nucleotide sequence: TGCGCCAGCAGCTTGCCAGGCATAGAAGAGACCCAGTACTTC. The genes are TRBV5-1 and TRBJ2-5; the D is unclear. V was shortened by 1 base and J by 3 bases, with 10 bases between the two germline ends. This CDR3 region has 14 residues. Germline lookup yields CDR1 SGHRS and CDR2 YFSETQ.

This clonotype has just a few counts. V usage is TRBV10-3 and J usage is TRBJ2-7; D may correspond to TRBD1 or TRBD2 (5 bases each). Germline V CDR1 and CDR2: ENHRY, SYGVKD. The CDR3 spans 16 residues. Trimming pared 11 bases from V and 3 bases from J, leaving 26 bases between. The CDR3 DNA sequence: TGTGCCTCCAAACCTCCGGGACGACGTGACTACTACGAGCAGTACTTC. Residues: CASKPPGRRDYYEQYF.

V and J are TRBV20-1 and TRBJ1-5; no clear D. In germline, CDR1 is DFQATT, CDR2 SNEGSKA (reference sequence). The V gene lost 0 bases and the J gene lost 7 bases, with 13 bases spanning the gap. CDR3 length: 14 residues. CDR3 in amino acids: CSARDNVGNQPQHF. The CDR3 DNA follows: TGCAGTGCTAGAGATAACGTCGGGAACCAGCCCCAGCATTTT.

The CDR3 spells CASSSPITGPKTQYF. The DNA of the CDR3 is TGTGCCAGCAGTTCCCCGATTACCGGCCCGAAGACCCAGTACTTC. The chain couples TRBV28 to TRBJ2-5, with no clear D. CDR3 size: 15 residues. Germline assignment: CDR1 MDHEN and CDR2 SYDVKM. Deletions cut 4 bases from V and 6 bases from J, with 18 bases between. Full variable domain (missing parts from reference TRBV28 and TRBJ2-5): DVKVTQSSRYLVKRTGEKVFLECVQDMDHENMFWYRQDPGLGLRLIYFSYDVKMKEKGDIPEGYSVSREKKERFSLILESASTNQTSMYLCASSSPITGPKTQYFGPGTRLLVL.

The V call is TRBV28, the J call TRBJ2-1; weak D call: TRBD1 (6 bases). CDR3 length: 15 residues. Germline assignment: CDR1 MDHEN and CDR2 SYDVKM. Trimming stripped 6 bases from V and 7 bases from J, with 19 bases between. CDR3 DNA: TGTGCCAGCAGCCTGACCGGGACAAAGCGAAATGAGCAGTTCTTC. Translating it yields CASSLTGTKRNEQFF.

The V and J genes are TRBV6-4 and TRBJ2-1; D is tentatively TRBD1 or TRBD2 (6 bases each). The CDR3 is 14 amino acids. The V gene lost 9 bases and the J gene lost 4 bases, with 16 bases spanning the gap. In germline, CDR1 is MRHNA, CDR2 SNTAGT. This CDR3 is CASRAEGGYNEQFF. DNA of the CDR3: TGTGCCAGTCGAGCGGAGGGGGGTTACAATGAGCAGTTCTTC.

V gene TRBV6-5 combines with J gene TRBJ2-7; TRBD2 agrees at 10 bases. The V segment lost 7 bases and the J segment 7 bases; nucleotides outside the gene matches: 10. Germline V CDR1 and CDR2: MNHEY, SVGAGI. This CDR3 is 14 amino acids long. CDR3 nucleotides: TGTGCCAGCAAATCTACTAGCGGGGCAGGGGAGCAGTACTTC. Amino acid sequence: CASKSTSGAGEQYF.

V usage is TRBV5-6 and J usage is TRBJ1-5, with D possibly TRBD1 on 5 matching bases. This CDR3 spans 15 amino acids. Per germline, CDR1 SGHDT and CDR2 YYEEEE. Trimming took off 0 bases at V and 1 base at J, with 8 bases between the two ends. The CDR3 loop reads CASSLGGTSNQPQHF. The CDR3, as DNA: TGTGCCAGCAGCTTGGGAGGGACGAGCAATCAGCCCCAGCATTTT.

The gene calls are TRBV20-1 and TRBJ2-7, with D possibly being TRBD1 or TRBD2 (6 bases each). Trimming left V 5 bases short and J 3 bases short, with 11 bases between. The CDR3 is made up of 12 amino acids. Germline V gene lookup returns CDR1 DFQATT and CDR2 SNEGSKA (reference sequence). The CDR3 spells CSAPEGGYEQYF. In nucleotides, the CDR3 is TGCAGTGCTCCCGAGGGGGGCTACGAGCAGTACTTC.

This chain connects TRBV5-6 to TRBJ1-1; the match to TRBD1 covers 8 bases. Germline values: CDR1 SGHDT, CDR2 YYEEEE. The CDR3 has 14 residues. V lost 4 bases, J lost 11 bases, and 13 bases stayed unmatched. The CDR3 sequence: CASSLGAGGDSAFF. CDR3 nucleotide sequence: TGTGCCAGCAGCCTGGGGGCAGGGGGCGATTCGGCTTTCTTT.

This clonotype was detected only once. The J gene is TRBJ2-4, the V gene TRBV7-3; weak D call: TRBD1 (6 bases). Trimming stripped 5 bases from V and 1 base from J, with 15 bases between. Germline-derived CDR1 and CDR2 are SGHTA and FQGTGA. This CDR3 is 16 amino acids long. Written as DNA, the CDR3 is TGTGCCAGCAGCCCAGGGACACCTGGGGCCAAAAACATTCAGTACTTC. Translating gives CASSPGTPGAKNIQYF.